This TCR beta chain was captured in a study of T-cell reconstitution after alpha-beta-depleted transplantation in children. Preparation of the TCRbeta library was carried out with unique molecular identifiers. TCRdb itself ran the PCR reads through MiXCR, one entry per CDR3 protein. The sample shows approximately 510,000 distinct CDR3 sequences, around 16% of them seen only once. V dropped 6 bases and J dropped 3; count of bases not matched to a gene: 4. The CDR3 totals 15 residues. The receptor was isolated from a human donor who donated a stem cell graft to a child with acute lymphoblastic leukemia. This specimen was PBMCs from the stem cell graft donor, taken from the stem cell graft. The chain couples TRBV12-3 or TRBV12-4 to TRBJ1-4, with 10 bases aligning to TRBD1. This chain's CDR3 is CASSYGQGANEKLFF. The CDR3 nucleotides read TGTGCCAGCAGCTACGGACAGGGGGCTAATGAAAAACTGTTTTTT.